The next 25 T cell receptor beta chains were all read from a single sample in a study of glioma-infiltrating T cells after dendritic cell vaccination listed by TCRdb under 2016. Library prep was done by the immunoSEQ multiplex PCR assay. In TCRdb, the immuneACCESS table is reduced to in-frame sequences with V and J assigned. These tables do not hold every clone; where another copy was compared, an unresolved V gene accounts for under half, and the others remain unexplained. The sample includes about 92,000 clones, with over 75% observed a single time. Jointly, the top ten make up about a sixth of the sample. The sample in question was blood, obtained before dendritic cell vaccination. These receptors all stem from a human donor with glioblastoma.

V is TRBV6-6 and J is TRBJ2-3; 8 bases map to TRBD2. There are 15 residues in the CDR3. CDR1 and CDR2 from the germline V gene are MNHNY and SVGAGI (reference sequence). V lost 7 bases and J lost 1; bases outside the gene matches: 7. CDR3 sequence: CASTPRREGTDTQYF. The CDR3 nucleotides read TGTGCCAGCACCCCCCGGCGGGAGGGCACAGATACGCAGTATTTT.

The rearrangement links TRBV19 to TRBJ2-7, with TRBD1 identical over 10 bases. J was trimmed by 5 bases and V by 6 bases; bases with no gene match: 16. This CDR3 region has 17 residues. CDR1 LNHDA and CDR2 SQIVND come from the germline V gene (reference sequence). DNA of the CDR3: TGTGCCAGTAGCCATCGACAGGGGGCGCCCGTCTTAAACGAGCAGTACTTC. It yields the protein CASSHRQGAPVLNEQYF.

The CDR3 loop reads CASSLDPRTGLSQPQHF. In nucleotides, the CDR3 is TGTGCCAGCAGCTTAGATCCACGGACAGGGTTGAGTCAGCCCCAGCATTTT. The rearrangement joins TRBV7-2 to TRBJ1-5; 8 nucleotides align to TRBD1. Germline CDR1 SGHTA, CDR2 FQGNSA. Trimming cost V 1 base and J 6 bases; bases outside gene matches: 11. The CDR3 runs 17 residues.

This chain connects TRBV6-4 to TRBJ1-1; 11 bases line up with TRBD1. Trimming removed 5 bases from V and 7 bases from J; junction bases left unmatched: 15. The CDR3 loop spans 17 amino acids. Germline loops: CDR1 MRHNA, CDR2 SNTAGT. In nucleotides, the CDR3 is TGTGCCAGCAGTCGGACAGGGGGCGCTTCTCCCCCGGTTGAAGCTTTCTTT. The encoded protein is CASSRTGGASPPVEAFF.

The rearrangement links TRBV9 to TRBJ1-3; D unresolved. Germline V CDR1 and CDR2: SGDLS, YYNGEE. V was trimmed by 0 bases and J by 0 bases, leaving 10 bases between them. The CDR3 loop spans 16 amino acids. CDR3 protein: CASSVDSSDSGNTIYF. The CDR3 bases are TGTGCCAGCAGCGTAGATTCCAGCGACTCTGGAAACACCATATATTTT.

The chain uses TRBV7-2 and TRBJ1-1; 7 bases fit TRBD1. The CDR3 totals 14 residues. V dropped 3 bases and J dropped 1; count of bases not matched to a gene: 2. Germline V gene sequence: CDR1 SGHTA, CDR2 FQGNSA. The CDR3 coding sequence is TGTGCCAGCAGCTTTGGGACAGCGAACACTGAAGCTTTCTTT. Amino acids: CASSFGTANTEAFF. Together with reference TRBV7-2 and TRBJ1-1, the CDR3 gives the full variable domain: GAGVSQSPSNKVTEKGKDVELRCDPISGHTALYWYRQSLGQGLEFLIYFQGNSAPDKSGLPSDRFSAERTGGSVSTLTIQRTQQEDSAVYLCASSFGTANTEAFFGQGTRLTVV.

CDR3 amino acids: CASQGARDTGELFF. In DNA form, the CDR3 reads TGCGCCAGTCAGGGGGCGAGGGACACCGGGGAGCTGTTTTTT. The rearrangement uses TRBV5-1 and TRBJ2-2; 8 bases are shared with TRBD1. Germline CDR1 and CDR2: SGHRS and YFSETQ. The ends lost 8 bases at V and 3 bases at J; junction bases unmatched: 6. CDR3 length: 14 amino acids.

The chain combines TRBV4-3 with TRBJ1-6; 7 bases are shared with TRBD1. The germline gives CDR1 LGHNA, CDR2 YSLEER. CDR3 length: 17 residues. Trimming removed 1 base from V and 3 bases from J; junction bases left unmatched: 6. In nucleotides, the CDR3 is TGCGCCAGCAGCCAAGGTTATCAGGGGGACTATAATTCACCCCTCCACTTT. Its protein is CASSQGYQGDYNSPLHF.

J is TRBJ1-5 and V is TRBV7-9; possible D gene TRBD1, 5 bases. There are 12 residues in the CDR3. The V and J ends lost 9 bases and 7 bases respectively, with 13 bases between them. Looked up from germline, CDR1 is SEHNR and CDR2 is FQNEAQ (reference sequence). The CDR3 DNA follows: TGTGCCAGTGGGGGGATCGGGCAGCCCCAGCATTTT. Protein product: CASGGIGQPQHF.

The V call is TRBV5-1, the J call TRBJ2-1; 8 nucleotides line up with TRBD2. The length of the CDR3 is 14 residues. Per germline, CDR1 SGHRS and CDR2 YFSETQ. With 2 bases clipped from V and 7 bases from J, the junction kept 5 bases outside the gene matches. Here the CDR3 DNA reads TGCGCCAGCAGCTTAGCAACGGGGGGGAATGAGCAGTTCTTC. It encodes CASSLATGGNEQFF.

The CDR3 bases are TGTGCCAGCAGCCGTATGACCGGGACTAGCGGGAGCACCGGGGAGCTGTTTTTT. Its translation is CASSRMTGTSGSTGELFF. This rearrangement joins TRBV7-6 to TRBJ2-2, with 14 nucleotides matching TRBD2. Germline V lookup: CDR1 SGHVS, CDR2 FNYEAQ. V dropped 5 bases and J dropped 4; count of bases not matched to a gene: 9. This CDR3 has 18 amino acids.

The genes are TRBV29-1 and TRBJ2-5; 8 bases are shared with TRBD2. The J segment lost 5 bases and the V segment lost 6 bases, leaving 8 bases of the junction unmatched. The germline CDR1 and CDR2 sequences are SQVTM and ANQGSEA. The CDR3 has 13 residues. The CDR3 region is CSVLGGAWETQYF. The CDR3 nucleotides read TGCAGCGTACTCGGGGGGGCTTGGGAGACCCAGTACTTC. Full variable domain (missing parts from reference TRBV29-1 and TRBJ2-5): SAVISQKPSRDICQRGTSLTIQCQVDSQVTMMFWYRQQPGQSLTLIATANQGSEATYESGFVIDKFPISRPNLTFSTLTVSNMSPEDSSIYLCSVLGGAWETQYFGPGTRLLVL.

The rearrangement uses TRBV7-2 and TRBJ2-1; 9 bases agree with TRBD1. The J segment lost 4 bases and the V segment lost 4 bases, leaving 11 bases of the junction unmatched. The CDR3 is 17 amino acids. CDR1 is SGHTA, CDR2 FQGNSA, per germline. CDR3 sequence (DNA): TGTGCCAGCAGCTCCAGGGAGGGGACAGGGACGTACAATGAGCAGTTCTTC. Its translation is CASSSREGTGTYNEQFF.

The gene calls are TRBV7-9 and TRBJ2-5; 7 bases line up with TRBD1. CDR1 is SEHNR and CDR2 is FQNEAQ in the germline V gene (reference sequence). With 5 bases clipped from V and 4 bases from J, the junction kept 7 bases outside the gene matches. The CDR3 has 14 amino acids. In DNA, the CDR3 is TGTGCCAGCAGCCTTGACAGGGTCCTAGAGACCCAGTACTTC. Translating it yields CASSLDRVLETQYF.

V gene TRBV7-9 combines with J gene TRBJ2-5; TRBD1 is a possible D gene (6 bases). Germline values: CDR1 SEHNR, CDR2 FQNEAQ (reference sequence). The CDR3 is made up of 15 amino acids. Trimming cost V 1 base and J 4 bases, with 13 bases left between them. The CDR3 reads CASSLELGAGETQYF. CDR3 in DNA: TGTGCCAGCAGCTTAGAGCTGGGGGCAGGAGAGACCCAGTACTTC. The full variable domain, completed using reference TRBV7-9 and TRBJ2-5, is DTGVSQNPRHKITKRGQNVTFRCDPISEHNRLYWYRQTLGQGPEFLTYFQNEAQLEKSRLLSDRFSAERPKGSFSTLEIQRTEQGDSAMYLCASSLELGAGETQYFGPGTRLLVL.

The rearrangement uses TRBV7-8 and TRBJ1-1; 7 bases fit TRBD1. The V and J ends lost 3 bases and 0 bases, in that order; junction bases with no gene match: 4. The CDR3 is 15 residues long. Germline assignment: CDR1 SGHVS and CDR2 FQNEAQ. CDR3: CASSFQGGMNTEAFF. The CDR3 DNA reads TGTGCCAGCAGCTTCCAGGGGGGTATGAACACTGAAGCTTTCTTT.

This clone was counted a single time. The chain uses TRBV19 and TRBJ1-3; 7 bases are shared with TRBD1. V lost 5 bases and J lost 0; bases outside the gene matches: 4. This CDR3 is built from 15 residues. Germline values: CDR1 LNHDA, CDR2 SQIVND (reference sequence). As DNA, the CDR3 is TGTGCCAGTAGTTCTGACAGGGTCTCTGGAAACACCATATATTTT. This encodes CASSSDRVSGNTIYF.

This chain links TRBV9 with TRBJ2-3; 9 bases line up with TRBD2. The CDR3 extends over 16 amino acids. With V trimmed by 0 bases and J by 1 base, 3 bases remained unmatched. Germline values: CDR1 SGDLS, CDR2 YYNGEE. CDR3 amino acids: CASSVGAGGGTDTQYF. The CDR3, as DNA: TGTGCCAGCAGCGTAGGGGCGGGAGGGGGCACAGATACGCAGTATTTT. The whole variable domain, remainder taken from reference TRBV9 and TRBJ2-3, is DSGVTQTPKHLITATGQRVTLRCSPRSGDLSVYWYQQSLDQGLQFLIQYYNGEERAKGNILERFSAQQFPDLHSELNLSSLELGDSALYFCASSVGAGGGTDTQYFGPGTRLTVL.

V is TRBV6-6 and J is TRBJ1-5, with D perhaps TRBD1 (6 bases). Deletions cut 6 bases from V and 3 bases from J, with 12 bases between. In germline, CDR1 is MNHNY, CDR2 SVGAGI (reference sequence). The CDR3 consists of 14 residues. The CDR3, as DNA: TGTGCCAGCAGCCCGACAGGATCCAATCAGCCCCAGCATTTT. Translating it yields CASSPTGSNQPQHF.

The rearrangement links TRBV27 to TRBJ2-1; TRBD1 matches 8 bases. Germline-derived CDR1 and CDR2 are MNHEY and SMNVEV (reference sequence). V dropped 5 bases and J dropped 3; count of bases not matched to a gene: 9. The length of the CDR3 is 16 residues. This CDR3 reads CASSPDPRGLYNEQFF. In DNA, the CDR3 is TGTGCCAGCAGTCCCGACCCCAGGGGGCTCTACAATGAGCAGTTCTTC.

The chain links TRBV5-6 to TRBJ1-1; D not resolved. CDR3 size: 16 residues. The V end lost 0 bases, the J end lost 0 bases, and 12 bases lay between the germline ends. Germline CDR1 SGHDT, CDR2 YYEEEE. The CDR3: CASSLVRLGMNTEAFF. The CDR3 DNA reads as TGTGCCAGCAGCTTGGTGAGACTAGGGATGAACACTGAAGCTTTCTTT.

The CDR3 nucleotides read TGCGCCAGCAGCGGGAAACTAGCGGGAGTTTACAATGAGCAGTTCTTC. This codes for CASSGKLAGVYNEQFF. The rearrangement joins TRBV5-1 to TRBJ2-1, with TRBD2 matching 11 bases. Looked up from germline, CDR1 is SGHRS and CDR2 is YFSETQ. With 4 bases clipped from V and 4 bases from J, the junction kept 7 bases outside the gene matches. The CDR3 consists of 16 residues.

This sequence joins TRBV6-5 and TRBJ2-3; 7 nucleotides match TRBD2. The CDR3 has 15 residues. Germline CDR1 is MNHEY and CDR2 is SVGAGI. V was clipped by 7 bases and J by 4 bases; unmatched bases: 11. The CDR3 is CASTYGGGRADTQYF. The CDR3 region has the DNA TGTGCCAGCACATATGGGGGGGGAAGAGCAGATACGCAGTATTTT.

The genes are TRBV25-1 and TRBJ2-7, with 7 bases matching TRBD1. Losses at the gene ends were 8 bases for V and 3 bases for J; bases not matched to a gene: 16. The CDR3 has 16 amino acids. Germline V gives CDR1 MGHDK, CDR2 SYGVNS. CDR3 sequence reads: CASAGGIRRSSYEQYF. The CDR3 coding sequence is TGTGCCAGCGCAGGGGGAATCAGAAGGAGTAGCTACGAGCAGTACTTC.

This clone was detected a few times. The rearrangement links TRBV6-6 to TRBJ1-1, with 7 bases matching TRBD1. The CDR3 totals 12 residues. V shed 6 bases, J shed 7 bases, and the junction held 5 bases outside the gene matches. Germline CDR1 is MNHNY and CDR2 is SVGAGI (reference sequence). CDR3 region: CASSRDRVEAFF. CDR3 nucleotides: TGTGCCAGCAGCCGCGACAGGGTTGAAGCTTTCTTT.